Shown below are 15 T cell receptor beta chains from a single sample sequenced in a study of CD8+ T cells in alopecia areata. TCR sequencing used cDNA made by reverse transcription of extracted RNA. The table came from immunoSEQ multiplex PCR; TCRdb's copy has only in-frame clones and leaves some out. The repertoire includes 140,000 or so clones, more than 55% of them detected once, and 30% to 45% sits in the top ten. Material: CD8+ T cells sorted from blood. The receptors stem from a human donor in good health.

This clone has just a few counts. This chain links TRBV29-1 with TRBJ2-3; D unresolved. This CDR3 comprises 13 residues. The germline gives CDR1 SQVTM, CDR2 ANQGSEA. Trimming left V 5 bases short and J 0 bases short, with 9 bases between. This chain's CDR3 is CSVFAGSTDTQYF. DNA for the CDR3: TGCAGCGTTTTCGCCGGAAGCACAGATACGCAGTATTTT.

In nucleotides, the CDR3 is TGTGCCAGCAGTACAGGGACCGAGCAGTACTTC. Amino acid sequence: CASSTGTEQYF. The rearrangement uses TRBV6-5 and TRBJ2-7; D might be TRBD1 (6 bases). Germline CDR1 MNHEY, CDR2 SVGAGI. The V gene lost 5 bases and the J gene lost 6 bases, with 8 bases spanning the gap. The CDR3 extends over 11 amino acids.

The rearrangement joins TRBV9 to TRBJ2-1, with TRBD2 as a possible D gene (6 bases). Deletions cut 0 bases from V and 4 bases from J, with 14 bases between. The CDR3 is made up of 16 amino acids. Germline V gene sequence: CDR1 SGDLS, CDR2 YYNGEE. This chain's CDR3 is CASSVEGSGRYNEQFF. CDR3 in DNA: TGTGCCAGCAGCGTAGAAGGTAGCGGCCGATACAATGAGCAGTTCTTC.

The chain recombines TRBV5-6 with TRBJ2-7, with 8 bases lining up with TRBD1. The germline V gene encodes CDR1 SGHDT and CDR2 YYEEEE. The CDR3 is 15 residues long. The trim removed 5 bases at V and 0 bases at J, leaving 7 bases unmatched. CDR3 nucleotides: TGTGCCAGCAGGAGCAGGGACAGGTCCTCCTACGAGCAGTACTTC. It is translated as CASRSRDRSSYEQYF.

The rearrangement joins TRBV2 to TRBJ2-7; the match to TRBD1 covers 8 bases. This CDR3 spans 14 amino acids. The germline V gene has CDR1 SNHLY and CDR2 FYNNEI. V lost 10 bases and J lost 7; bases outside the gene matches: 15. The CDR3 region has the DNA TGTGCCACCCCCCCCCAGCAGGGGGCGAATGAGCAGTACTTC. This gives the protein CATPPQQGANEQYF.

Details on this clone: Other DNA sequences in the sample encode the same CDR3. The chain recombines TRBV7-3 with TRBJ2-1, with D hard to call. The V end lost 5 bases, the J end lost 0 bases, and 8 bases lay between the germline ends. CDR3 length: 14 residues. From germline, CDR1 is SGHTA and CDR2 FQGTGA. CDR3 nucleotides: TGTGCCAGCAGCCCCTCTGGCTCCTACAATGAGCAGTTCTTC. Its protein is CASSPSGSYNEQFF. The complete variable domain, with remaining parts taken from reference TRBV7-3 and TRBJ2-1, reads GAGVSQTPSNKVTEKGKYVELRCDPISGHTALYWYRQSLGQGPEFLIYFQGTGAADDSGLPNDRFFAVRPEGSVSTLKIQRTERGDSAVYLCASSPSGSYNEQFFGPGTRLTVL.

The chain carries TRBV7-9 and TRBJ2-5; TRBD1 matches at 7 bases. Losses at the gene ends were 1 base for V and 4 bases for J; bases not matched to a gene: 3. Germline V gene lookup returns CDR1 SEHNR and CDR2 FQNEAQ (reference sequence). This CDR3 has 14 amino acids. CDR3 bases: TGTGCCAGCAGCTTAGAGGGGGCACGAGAGACCCAGTACTTC. Translating it yields CASSLEGARETQYF.

The chain is built from TRBV29-1 and TRBJ1-2; 9 bases agree with TRBD1. The germline V gene has CDR1 SQVTM and CDR2 ANQGSEA. V gave up 7 bases and J gave up 5 bases; unmatched junction bases: 5. CDR3 length: 12 residues. The CDR3 bases are TGCAGCGCCCCGGGACAGGGATATGGCTACACCTTC. Translating gives CSAPGQGYGYTF.

On this clone itself: The germline gene is not matched at one end of the junction; a read error may be the cause. The gene calls are TRBV25-1 and TRBJ1-1, with D uncertain. This CDR3 region has 15 residues. CDR1 MGHDK and CDR2 SYGVNS come from the germline V gene. CDR3 nucleotide sequence: TGTGCCAGCGGTGACCGGGCAGGACTGAACACTGAAGCTTTCTTT. It codes for CASGDRAGLNTEAFF.

In DNA form, the CDR3 reads TGCGCCAGCAGCCAAGAAGGGGGGGGCGCCCAAGAGACCCAGTACTTC. It translates to CASSQEGGGAQETQYF. The chain carries TRBV4-1 and TRBJ2-5, with D possibly being TRBD2 (7 bases). This CDR3 contains 16 residues. CDR1 MGHRA and CDR2 YSYEKL come from the germline V gene. V was cut by 0 bases and J by 1 base, with 12 bases left in between.

The V and J genes are TRBV6-5 and TRBJ2-5; D gene ambiguous. Trimming left V 0 bases short and J 7 bases short, with 15 bases between. The CDR3 is made up of 15 amino acids. From germline, CDR1 is MNHEY and CDR2 SVGAGI. The CDR3 nucleotides are TGTGCCAGCAGTTACTCGCTTGCTAGGGTGGGGACCCAGTACTTC. This codes for CASSYSLARVGTQYF.

This clone was seen just once. The chain uses TRBV7-9 and TRBJ1-1, with D possibly TRBD1 on 5 matching bases. CDR1 and CDR2 (germline): SEHNR, FQNEAQ (reference sequence). The CDR3 has 12 amino acids. V was clipped by 5 bases and J by 6 bases, with 10 bases between them. DNA of the CDR3: TGTGCCAGCAGCCCGACGGGGGCTGAAGCTTTCTTT. This gives the protein CASSPTGAEAFF.

In this sample, this clone turned up a few times. The chain links TRBV29-1 to TRBJ2-1; no clear D gene. Germline V gene lookup returns CDR1 SQVTM and CDR2 ANQGSEA. V lost 5 bases and J lost 4, with 9 bases in between. The CDR3 has 12 residues. This CDR3 is CSVLPGYNEQFF. CDR3 sequence (DNA): TGCAGCGTTTTACCAGGTTACAATGAGCAGTTCTTC.

CDR3 loop: CSVEVRGQNIYSGANVLTF. The CDR3 DNA is TGCAGCGTTGAAGTCCGGGGACAGAATATTTACTCTGGGGCCAACGTCCTGACTTTC. The chain combines TRBV29-1 with TRBJ2-6; TRBD1 matches at 7 bases. The CDR3 is 19 amino acids. CDR1 SQVTM and CDR2 ANQGSEA come from the germline V gene. With 1 base clipped from V and 0 bases from J, the junction kept 12 bases outside the gene matches.

This clone was picked up a small number of times. The CDR3 DNA reads TGCAGCGCTACGGACAGGGGAGGCTACACCTTC. Its translation: CSATDRGGYTF. This chain links TRBV29-1 with TRBJ1-2, with 9 bases that match TRBD1. CDR1 is SQVTM, CDR2 ANQGSEA, per germline. The trim removed 7 bases at V and 8 bases at J, leaving 5 bases unmatched. This CDR3 spans 11 amino acids.